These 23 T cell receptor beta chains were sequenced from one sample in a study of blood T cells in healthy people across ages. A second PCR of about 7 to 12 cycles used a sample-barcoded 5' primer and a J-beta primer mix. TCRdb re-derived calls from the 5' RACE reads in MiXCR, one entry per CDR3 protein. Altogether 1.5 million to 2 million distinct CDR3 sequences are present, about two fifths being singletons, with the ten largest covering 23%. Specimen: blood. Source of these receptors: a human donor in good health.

The CDR3 DNA is TGCAGTGCTAGAGATTACGACAGGCCTTCTATGGGCGAGCAGTACTTC. This sequence encodes CSARDYDRPSMGEQYF. The rearrangement links TRBV20-1 to TRBJ2-5, with a weak D call TRBD1 (6 bases). The end of the DNA aligns better with TRBJ2-7, so the J call may be wrong. Looked up from germline, CDR1 is DFQATT and CDR2 is SNEGSKA (reference sequence). The CDR3 has 16 amino acids.

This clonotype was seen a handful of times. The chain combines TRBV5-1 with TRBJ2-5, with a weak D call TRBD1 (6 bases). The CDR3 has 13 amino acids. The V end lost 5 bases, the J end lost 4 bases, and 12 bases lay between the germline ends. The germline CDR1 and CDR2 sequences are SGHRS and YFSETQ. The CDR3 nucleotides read TGCGCCAGCAGTTGGGCGACAGGAGAGACCCAGTACTTC. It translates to CASSWATGETQYF. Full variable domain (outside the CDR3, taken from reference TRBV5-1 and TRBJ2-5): KAGVTQTPRYLIKTRGQQVTLSCSPISGHRSVSWYQQTPGQGLQFLFEYFSETQRNKGNFPGRFSGRQFSNSRSEMNVSTLELGDSALYLCASSWATGETQYFGPGTRLLVL.

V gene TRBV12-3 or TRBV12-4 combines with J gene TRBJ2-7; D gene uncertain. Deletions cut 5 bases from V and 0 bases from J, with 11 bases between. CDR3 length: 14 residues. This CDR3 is CASSTQESSYEQYF. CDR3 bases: TGTGCCAGCAGTACCCAGGAGAGCTCCTACGAGCAGTACTTC.

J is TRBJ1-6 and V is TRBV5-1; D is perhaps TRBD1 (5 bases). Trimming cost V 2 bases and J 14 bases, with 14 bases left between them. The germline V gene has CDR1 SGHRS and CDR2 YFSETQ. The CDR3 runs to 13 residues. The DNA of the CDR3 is TGCGCCAGCAGCTTATCACAGGAAACGACCCTCCACTTT. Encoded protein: CASSLSQETTLHF. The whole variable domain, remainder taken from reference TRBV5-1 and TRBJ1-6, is KAGVTQTPRYLIKTRGQQVTLSCSPISGHRSVSWYQQTPGQGLQFLFEYFSETQRNKGNFPGRFSGRQFSNSRSEMNVSTLELGDSALYLCASSLSQETTLHFGNGTRLTVT.

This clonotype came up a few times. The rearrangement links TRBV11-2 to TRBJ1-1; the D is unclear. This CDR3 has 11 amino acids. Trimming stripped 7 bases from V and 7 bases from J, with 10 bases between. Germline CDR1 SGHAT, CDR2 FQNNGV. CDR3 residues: CASKGYGEAFF. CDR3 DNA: TGTGCCAGCAAGGGATACGGTGAAGCTTTCTTT.

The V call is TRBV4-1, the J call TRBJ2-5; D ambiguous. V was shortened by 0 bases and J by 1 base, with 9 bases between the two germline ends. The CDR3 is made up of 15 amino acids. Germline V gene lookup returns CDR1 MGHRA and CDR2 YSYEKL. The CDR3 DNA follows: TGCGCCAGCAGCCAAGAGGCTAAAAGCCAAGAGACCCAGTACTTC. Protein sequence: CASSQEAKSQETQYF.

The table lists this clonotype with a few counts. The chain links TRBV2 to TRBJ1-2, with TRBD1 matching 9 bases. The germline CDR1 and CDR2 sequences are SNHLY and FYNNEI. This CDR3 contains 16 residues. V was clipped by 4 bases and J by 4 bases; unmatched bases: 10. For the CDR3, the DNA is TGTGCCAGCAGTGTGACAGGGGGTGAGGCGGGCTATGGCTACACCTTC. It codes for CASSVTGGEAGYGYTF.

The DNA for the CDR3 is TGCGCCAGCAGCCAGGTGATTATGAACACTGAAGCTTTCTTT. Protein product: CASSQVIMNTEAFF. The chain joins TRBV4-1 to TRBJ1-1; the D is unclear. Germline CDR1 is MGHRA and CDR2 is YSYEKL. The ends were cut back, 3 bases at V and 0 bases at J, with 8 bases in the middle. This CDR3 comprises 14 residues.

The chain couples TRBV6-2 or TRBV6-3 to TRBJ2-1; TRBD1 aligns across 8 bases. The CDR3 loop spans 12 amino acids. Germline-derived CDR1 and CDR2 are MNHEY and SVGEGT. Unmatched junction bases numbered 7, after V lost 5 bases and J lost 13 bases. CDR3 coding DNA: TGTGCCAGCAGTCCGCGGACAGGGAACCAGTTCTTC. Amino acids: CASSPRTGNQFF.

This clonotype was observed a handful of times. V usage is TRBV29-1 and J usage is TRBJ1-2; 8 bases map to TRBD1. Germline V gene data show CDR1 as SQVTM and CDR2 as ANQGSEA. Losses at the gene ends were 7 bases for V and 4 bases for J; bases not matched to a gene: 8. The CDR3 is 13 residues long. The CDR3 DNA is TGCAGCGGTGTGGACAGGGATTCCTATGGCTACACCTTC. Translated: CSGVDRDSYGYTF.

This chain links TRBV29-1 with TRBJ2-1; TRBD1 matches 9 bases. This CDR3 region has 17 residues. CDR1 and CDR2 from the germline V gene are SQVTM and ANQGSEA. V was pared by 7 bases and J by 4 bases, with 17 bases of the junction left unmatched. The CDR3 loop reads CSAEGLTGQGTYNEQFF. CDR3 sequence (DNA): TGCAGCGCTGAGGGTCTTACGGGACAGGGAACTTACAATGAGCAGTTCTTC.

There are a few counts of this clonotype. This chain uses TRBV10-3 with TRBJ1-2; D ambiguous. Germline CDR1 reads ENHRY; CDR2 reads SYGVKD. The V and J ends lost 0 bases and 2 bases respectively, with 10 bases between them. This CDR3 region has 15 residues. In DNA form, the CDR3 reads TGTGCCATCAGTGAGTCGATTGGCGGCAACTATGGCTACACCTTC. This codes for CAISESIGGNYGYTF.

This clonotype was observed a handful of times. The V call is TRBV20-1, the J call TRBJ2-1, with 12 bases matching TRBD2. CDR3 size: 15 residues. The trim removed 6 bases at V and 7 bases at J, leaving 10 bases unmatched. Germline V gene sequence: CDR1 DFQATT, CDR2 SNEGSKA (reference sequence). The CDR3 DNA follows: TGCAGTGCCGATCTACTTCTAGCGGGGGGGAATGAGCAGTTCTTC. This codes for CSADLLLAGGNEQFF.

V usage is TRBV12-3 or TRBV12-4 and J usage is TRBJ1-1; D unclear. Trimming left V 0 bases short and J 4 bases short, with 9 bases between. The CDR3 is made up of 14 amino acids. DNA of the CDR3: TGTGCCAGCAGTTTAGCTCTTCGACGCACTGAAGCTTTCTTT. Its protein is CASSLALRRTEAFF.

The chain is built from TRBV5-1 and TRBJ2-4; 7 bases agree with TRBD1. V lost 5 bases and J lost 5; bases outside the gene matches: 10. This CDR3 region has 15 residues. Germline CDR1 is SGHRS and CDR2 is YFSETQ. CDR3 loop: CASSKGAGGENIQYF. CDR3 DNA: TGCGCCAGCAGTAAAGGGGCAGGGGGTGAAAACATTCAGTACTTC.

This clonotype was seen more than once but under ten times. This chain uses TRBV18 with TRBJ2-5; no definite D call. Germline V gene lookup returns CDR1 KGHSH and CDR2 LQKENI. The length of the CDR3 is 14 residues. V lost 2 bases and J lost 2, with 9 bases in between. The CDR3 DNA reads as TGTGCCAGCTCACCAAGTTCTAGTCAAGAGACCCAGTACTTC. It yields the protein CASSPSSSQETQYF.

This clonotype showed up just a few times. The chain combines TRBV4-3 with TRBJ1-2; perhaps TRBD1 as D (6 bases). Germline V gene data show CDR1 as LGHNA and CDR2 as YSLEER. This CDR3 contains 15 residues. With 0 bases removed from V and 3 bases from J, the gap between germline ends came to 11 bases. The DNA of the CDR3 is TGCGCCAGCAGCCAAGAATGGGGGCAGGACTATGGCTACACCTTC. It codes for CASSQEWGQDYGYTF.

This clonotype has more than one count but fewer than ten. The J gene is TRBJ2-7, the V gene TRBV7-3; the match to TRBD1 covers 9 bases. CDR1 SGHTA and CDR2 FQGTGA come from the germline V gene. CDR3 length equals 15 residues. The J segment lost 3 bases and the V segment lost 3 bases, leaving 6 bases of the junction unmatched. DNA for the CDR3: TGTGCCAGCAGCTTCGGGGACAGGGACAGCTACGAGCAGTACTTC. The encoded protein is CASSFGDRDSYEQYF.

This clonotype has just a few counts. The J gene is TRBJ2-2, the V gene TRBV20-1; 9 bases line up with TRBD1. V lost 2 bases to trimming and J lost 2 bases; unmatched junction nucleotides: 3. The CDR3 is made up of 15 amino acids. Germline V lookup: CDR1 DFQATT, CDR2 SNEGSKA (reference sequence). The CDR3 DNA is TGCAGTGCTAGACCGGGACAGGGCAACACCGGGGAGCTGTTTTTT. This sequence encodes CSARPGQGNTGELFF.

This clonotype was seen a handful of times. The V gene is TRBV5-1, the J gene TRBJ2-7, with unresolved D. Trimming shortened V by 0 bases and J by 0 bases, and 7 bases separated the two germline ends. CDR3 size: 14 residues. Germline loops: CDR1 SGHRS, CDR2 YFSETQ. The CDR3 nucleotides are TGCGCCAGCAGCTTGGGACACACCTCCTACGAGCAGTACTTC. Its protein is CASSLGHTSYEQYF.

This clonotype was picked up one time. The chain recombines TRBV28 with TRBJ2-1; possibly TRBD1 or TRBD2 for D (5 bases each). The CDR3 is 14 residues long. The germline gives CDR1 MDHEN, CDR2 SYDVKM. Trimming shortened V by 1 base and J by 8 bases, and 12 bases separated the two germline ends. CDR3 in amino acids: CASSLYRGDDEQFF. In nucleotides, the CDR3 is TGTGCCAGCAGTTTATACCGAGGGGACGATGAGCAGTTCTTC.

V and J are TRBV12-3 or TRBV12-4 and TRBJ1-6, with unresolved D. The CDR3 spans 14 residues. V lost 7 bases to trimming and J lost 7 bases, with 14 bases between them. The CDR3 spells CASTSDHGNSPLHF. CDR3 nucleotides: TGTGCCAGCACCTCTGACCACGGGAATTCACCCCTCCACTTT.

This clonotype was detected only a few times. This chain's CDR3 is CASCGAGAGETQYF. The CDR3 DNA follows: TGTGCCAGCTGCGGGGCGGGGGCAGGGGAGACCCAGTACTTC. The chain combines TRBV2 with TRBJ2-5, with a possible D match to TRBD2 (7 bases). V was trimmed by 8 bases and J by 5 bases, leaving 18 bases between them. The CDR3 extends over 14 amino acids. Germline-derived CDR1 and CDR2 are SNHLY and FYNNEI.